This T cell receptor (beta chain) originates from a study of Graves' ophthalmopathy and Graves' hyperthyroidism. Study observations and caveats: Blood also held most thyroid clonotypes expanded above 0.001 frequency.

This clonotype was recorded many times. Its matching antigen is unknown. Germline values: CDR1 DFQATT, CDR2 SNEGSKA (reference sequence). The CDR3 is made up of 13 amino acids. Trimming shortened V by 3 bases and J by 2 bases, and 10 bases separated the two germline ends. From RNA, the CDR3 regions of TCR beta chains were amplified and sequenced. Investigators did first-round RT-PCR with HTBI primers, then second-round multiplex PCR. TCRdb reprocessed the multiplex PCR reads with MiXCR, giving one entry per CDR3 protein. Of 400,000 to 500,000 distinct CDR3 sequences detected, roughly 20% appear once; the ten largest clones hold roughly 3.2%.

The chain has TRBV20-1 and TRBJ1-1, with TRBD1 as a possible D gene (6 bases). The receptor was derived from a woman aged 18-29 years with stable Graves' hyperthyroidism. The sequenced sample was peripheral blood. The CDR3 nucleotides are TGCAGTGCTAGTGGGGGGCTTAACACTGAAGCTTTCTTT. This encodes CSASGGLNTEAFF.